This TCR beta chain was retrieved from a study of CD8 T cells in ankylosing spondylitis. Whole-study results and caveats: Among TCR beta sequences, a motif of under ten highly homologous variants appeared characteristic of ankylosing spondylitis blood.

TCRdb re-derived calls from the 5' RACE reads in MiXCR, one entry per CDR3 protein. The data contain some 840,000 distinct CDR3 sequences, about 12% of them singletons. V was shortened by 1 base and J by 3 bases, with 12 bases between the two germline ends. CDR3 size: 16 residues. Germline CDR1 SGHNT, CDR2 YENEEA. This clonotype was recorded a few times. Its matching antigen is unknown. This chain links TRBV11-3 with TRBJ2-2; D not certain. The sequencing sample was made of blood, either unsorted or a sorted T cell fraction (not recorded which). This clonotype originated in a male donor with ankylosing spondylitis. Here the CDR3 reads CASSLVFGPDTGELFF. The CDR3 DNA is TGTGCCAGCAGCTTAGTATTTGGACCAGACACCGGGGAGCTGTTTTTT.